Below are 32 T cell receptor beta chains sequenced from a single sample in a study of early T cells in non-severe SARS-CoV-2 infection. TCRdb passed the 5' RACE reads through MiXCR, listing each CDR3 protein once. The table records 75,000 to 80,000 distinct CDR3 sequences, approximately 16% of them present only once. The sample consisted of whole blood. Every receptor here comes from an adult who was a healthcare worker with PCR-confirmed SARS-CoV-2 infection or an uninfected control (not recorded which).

CDR3 in amino acids: CASSVRGCQPQHF. Here the CDR3 DNA reads TGTGCCAGCAGCGTACGAGGGTGTCAGCCCCAGCATTTT. The chain uses TRBV9 and TRBJ1-5; no firm D call. Germline V gives CDR1 SGDLS, CDR2 YYNGEE. The ends were cut back, 1 base at V and 6 bases at J, with 8 bases in the middle. This CDR3 region has 13 residues.

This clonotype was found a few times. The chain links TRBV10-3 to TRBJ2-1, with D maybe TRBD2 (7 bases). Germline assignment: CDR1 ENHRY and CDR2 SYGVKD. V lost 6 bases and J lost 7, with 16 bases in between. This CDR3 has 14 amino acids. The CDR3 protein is CAISAGANRNEQFF. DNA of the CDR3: TGTGCCATCAGCGCGGGGGCCAATCGGAATGAGCAGTTCTTC.

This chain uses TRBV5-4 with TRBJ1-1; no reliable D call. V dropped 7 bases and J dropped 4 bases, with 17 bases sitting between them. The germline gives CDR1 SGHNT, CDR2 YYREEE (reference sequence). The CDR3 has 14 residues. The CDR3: CASRGREPGTEAFF. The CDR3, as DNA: TGTGCCAGCCGAGGACGGGAGCCGGGCACTGAAGCTTTCTTT. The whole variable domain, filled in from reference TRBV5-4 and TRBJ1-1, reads ETGVTQSPTHLIKTRGQQVTLRCSSQSGHNTVSWYQQALGQGPQFIFQYYREEENGRGNFPPRFSGLQFPNYSSELNVNALELDDSALYLCASRGREPGTEAFFGQGTRLTVV.

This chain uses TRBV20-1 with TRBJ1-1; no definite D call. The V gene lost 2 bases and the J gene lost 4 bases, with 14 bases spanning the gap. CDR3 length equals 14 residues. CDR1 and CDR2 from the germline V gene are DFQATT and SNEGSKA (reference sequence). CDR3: CSARSTRWGTEAFF. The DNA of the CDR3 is TGCAGTGCTAGATCCACTCGGTGGGGCACTGAAGCTTTCTTT.

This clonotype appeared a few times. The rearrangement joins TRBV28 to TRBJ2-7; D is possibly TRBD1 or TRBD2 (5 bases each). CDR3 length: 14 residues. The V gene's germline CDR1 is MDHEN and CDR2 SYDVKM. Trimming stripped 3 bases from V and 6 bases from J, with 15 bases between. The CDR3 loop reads CASSLGVGIGEQYF. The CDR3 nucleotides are TGTGCCAGCAGTTTGGGGGTAGGGATAGGCGAGCAGTACTTC.

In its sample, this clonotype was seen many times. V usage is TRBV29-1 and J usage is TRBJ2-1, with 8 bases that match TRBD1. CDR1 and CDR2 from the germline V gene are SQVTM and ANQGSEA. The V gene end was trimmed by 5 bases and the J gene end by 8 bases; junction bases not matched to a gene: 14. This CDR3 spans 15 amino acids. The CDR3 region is CSVLTPGQVFDEQFF. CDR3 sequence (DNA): TGCAGCGTTTTGACGCCGGGACAGGTTTTTGATGAGCAGTTCTTC.

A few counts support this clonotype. CDR3 in amino acids: CASSETAGSYSGNTIYF. CDR3 nucleotides: TGCGCCAGCAGTGAGACGGCAGGCTCCTACTCTGGAAACACCATATATTTT. This chain joins TRBV10-2 and TRBJ1-3; no reliable D call. V was trimmed by 2 bases and J by 0 bases, leaving 14 bases between them. CDR1 is WSHSY and CDR2 is SAAADI in the germline V gene. This CDR3 comprises 17 residues.

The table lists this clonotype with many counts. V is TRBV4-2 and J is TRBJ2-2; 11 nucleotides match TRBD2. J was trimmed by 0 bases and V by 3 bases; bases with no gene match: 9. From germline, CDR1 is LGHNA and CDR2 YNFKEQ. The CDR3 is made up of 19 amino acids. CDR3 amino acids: CASSQTLAGGTPNTGELFF. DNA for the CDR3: TGTGCCAGCAGCCAGACGCTAGCGGGGGGAACCCCGAACACCGGGGAGCTGTTTTTT.

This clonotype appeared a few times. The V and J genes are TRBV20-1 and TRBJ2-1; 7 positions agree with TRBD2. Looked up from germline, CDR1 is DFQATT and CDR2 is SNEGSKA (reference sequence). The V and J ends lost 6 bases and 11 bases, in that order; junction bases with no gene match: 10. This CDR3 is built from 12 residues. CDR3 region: CSARTSDGKQFF. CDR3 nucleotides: TGCAGTGCCCGTACTAGCGACGGCAAGCAGTTCTTC.

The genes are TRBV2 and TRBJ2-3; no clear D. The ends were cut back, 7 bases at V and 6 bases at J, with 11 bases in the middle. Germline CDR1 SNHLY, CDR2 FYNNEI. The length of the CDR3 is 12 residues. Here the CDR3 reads CASIAQKDTQYF. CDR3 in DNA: TGTGCCAGCATTGCCCAGAAGGATACGCAGTATTTT.

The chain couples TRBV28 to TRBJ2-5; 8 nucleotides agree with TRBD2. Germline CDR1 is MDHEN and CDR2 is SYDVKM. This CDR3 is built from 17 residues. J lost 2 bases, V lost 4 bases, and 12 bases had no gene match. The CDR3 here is CASSSRLAGRAQETQYF. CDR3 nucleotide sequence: TGTGCCAGCAGTTCCCGGTTAGCGGGGAGGGCTCAAGAGACCCAGTACTTC. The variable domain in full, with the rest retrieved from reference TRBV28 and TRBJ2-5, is DVKVTQSSRYLVKRTGEKVFLECVQDMDHENMFWYRQDPGLGLRLIYFSYDVKMKEKGDIPEGYSVSREKKERFSLILESASTNQTSMYLCASSSRLAGRAQETQYFGPGTRLLVL.

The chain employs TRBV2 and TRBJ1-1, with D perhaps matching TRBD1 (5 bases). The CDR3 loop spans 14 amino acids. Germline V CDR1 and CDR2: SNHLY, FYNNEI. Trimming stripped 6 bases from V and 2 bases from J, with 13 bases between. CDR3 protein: CASRITGINTEAFF. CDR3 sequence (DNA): TGTGCCAGCAGGATTACAGGTATAAACACTGAAGCTTTCTTT.

DNA of the CDR3: TGTGCCAGCAGCCAAACGGGGCAGGGCTTATACAATGAGCAGTTCTTC. It codes for CASSQTGQGLYNEQFF. The chain carries TRBV3-1 and TRBJ2-1; the D gene could be TRBD1 or TRBD2 (5 bases each). Trimming shortened V by 2 bases and J by 4 bases, and 15 bases separated the two germline ends. CDR3 length: 16 residues. CDR1 is LGHDT, CDR2 YNNKEL, per germline (reference sequence).

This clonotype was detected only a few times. CDR3 residues: CASGTGELFF. CDR3 in DNA: TGTGCCAGTGGGACCGGGGAGCTGTTTTTT. This chain connects TRBV6-5 to TRBJ2-2; no clear D gene. The CDR3 contains 10 residues. The V gene's germline CDR1 is MNHEY and CDR2 SVGAGI. Between the trimmed V and J ends, which lost 9 bases and 5 bases, there was a span of 4 bases.

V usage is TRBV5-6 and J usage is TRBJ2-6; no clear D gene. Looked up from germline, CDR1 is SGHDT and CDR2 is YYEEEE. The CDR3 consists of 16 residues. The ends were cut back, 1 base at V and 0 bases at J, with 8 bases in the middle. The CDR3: CASSLRQTSGANVLTF. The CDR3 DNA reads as TGTGCCAGCAGCTTGAGACAAACCTCTGGGGCCAACGTCCTGACTTTC.

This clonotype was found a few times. The CDR3 is CASSLGGQTGNTIYF. The CDR3, as DNA: TGTGCCAGCAGCTTGGGGGGACAGACTGGAAACACCATATATTTT. The gene calls are TRBV5-4 and TRBJ1-3; 7 bases are shared with TRBD1. Germline assignment: CDR1 SGHNT and CDR2 YYREEE (reference sequence). After removal of 0 bases from V and 2 bases from J, the junction contained 2 bases not matched to a gene. The CDR3 extends over 15 amino acids.

This CDR3 reads CASSLAGLGYTF. DNA of the CDR3: TGTGCCAGCAGCTTAGCTGGGCTCGGCTACACCTTC. The chain links TRBV7-2 to TRBJ1-2; D is undetermined. With 0 bases removed from V and 8 bases from J, the gap between germline ends came to 7 bases. The CDR3 contains 12 residues. From germline, CDR1 is SGHTA and CDR2 FQGNSA.

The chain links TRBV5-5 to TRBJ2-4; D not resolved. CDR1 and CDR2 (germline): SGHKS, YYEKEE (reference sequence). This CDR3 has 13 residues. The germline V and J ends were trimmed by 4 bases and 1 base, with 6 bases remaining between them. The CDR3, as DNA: TGTGCCAGCAGCATCCAGGCCAAAAACATTCAGTACTTC. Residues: CASSIQAKNIQYF.

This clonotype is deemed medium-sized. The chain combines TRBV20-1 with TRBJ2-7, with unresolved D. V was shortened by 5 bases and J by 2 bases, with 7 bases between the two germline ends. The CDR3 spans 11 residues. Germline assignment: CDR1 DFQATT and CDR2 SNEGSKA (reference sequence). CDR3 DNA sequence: TGCAGTGCTGCGGCGACCTACGAGCAGTACTTC. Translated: CSAAATYEQYF.

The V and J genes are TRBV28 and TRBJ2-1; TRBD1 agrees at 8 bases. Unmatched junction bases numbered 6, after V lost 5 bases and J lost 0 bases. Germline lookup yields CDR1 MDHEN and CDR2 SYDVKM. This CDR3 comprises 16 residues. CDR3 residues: CASSNRGYSSYNEQFF. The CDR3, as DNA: TGTGCCAGCAGTAACAGGGGGTACAGCTCCTACAATGAGCAGTTCTTC.

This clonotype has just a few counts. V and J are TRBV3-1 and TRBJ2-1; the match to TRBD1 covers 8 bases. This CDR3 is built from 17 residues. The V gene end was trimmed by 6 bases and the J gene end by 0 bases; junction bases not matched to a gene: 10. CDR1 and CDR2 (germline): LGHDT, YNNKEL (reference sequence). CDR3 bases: TGTGCCAGCAGTCTTAACAGGGGGATCAGCTCCTACAATGAGCAGTTCTTC. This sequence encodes CASSLNRGISSYNEQFF.

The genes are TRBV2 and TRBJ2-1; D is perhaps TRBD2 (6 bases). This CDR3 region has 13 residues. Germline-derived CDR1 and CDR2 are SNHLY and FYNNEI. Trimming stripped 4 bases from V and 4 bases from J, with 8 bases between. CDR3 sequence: CASSGTTYNEQFF. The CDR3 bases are TGTGCCAGCAGTGGGACTACGTACAATGAGCAGTTCTTC.

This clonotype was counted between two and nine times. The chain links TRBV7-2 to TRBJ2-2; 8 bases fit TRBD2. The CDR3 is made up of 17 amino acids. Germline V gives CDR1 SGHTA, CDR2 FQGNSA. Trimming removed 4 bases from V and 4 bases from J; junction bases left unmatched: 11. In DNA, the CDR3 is TGTGCCAGCAGCTCCAGTGTAGCGGGACGTAGCACCGGGGAGCTGTTTTTT. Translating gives CASSSSVAGRSTGELFF.

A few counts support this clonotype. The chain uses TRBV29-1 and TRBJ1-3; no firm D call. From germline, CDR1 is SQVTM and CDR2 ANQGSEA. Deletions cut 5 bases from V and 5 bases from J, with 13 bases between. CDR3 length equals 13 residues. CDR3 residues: CSVYATSRNTIYF. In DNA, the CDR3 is TGCAGCGTTTACGCAACAAGCCGAAACACCATATATTTT.

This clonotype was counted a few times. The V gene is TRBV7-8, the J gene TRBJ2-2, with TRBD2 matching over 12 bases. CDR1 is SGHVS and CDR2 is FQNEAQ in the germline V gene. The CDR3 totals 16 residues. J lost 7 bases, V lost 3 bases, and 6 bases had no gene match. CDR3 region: CASSFASGGAGGELFF. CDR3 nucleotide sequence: TGTGCCAGCAGCTTCGCTAGCGGGGGGGCCGGCGGGGAGCTGTTTTTT.

The CDR3 region is CASSRTGVTYGYTF. Written as DNA, the CDR3 is TGTGCCAGCAGTCGGACAGGGGTTACCTATGGCTACACCTTC. The V call is TRBV5-8, the J call TRBJ1-2; 9 nucleotides match TRBD1. Germline lookup yields CDR1 SGHTS and CDR2 YDEGEE. V lost 5 bases, J lost 4 bases, and 6 bases stayed unmatched. The CDR3 extends over 14 amino acids.

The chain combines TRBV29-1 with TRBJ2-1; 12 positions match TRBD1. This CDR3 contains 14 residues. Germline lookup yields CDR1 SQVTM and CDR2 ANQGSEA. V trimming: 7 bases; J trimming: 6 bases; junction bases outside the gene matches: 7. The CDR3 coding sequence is TGCAGCGCGCCGGGACAGGGGGCGCCCAATGAGCAGTTCTTC. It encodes CSAPGQGAPNEQFF.

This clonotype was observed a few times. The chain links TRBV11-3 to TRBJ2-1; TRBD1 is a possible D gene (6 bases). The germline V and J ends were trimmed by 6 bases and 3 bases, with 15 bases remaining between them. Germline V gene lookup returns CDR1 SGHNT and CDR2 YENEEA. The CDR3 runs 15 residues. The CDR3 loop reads CASSPTGTSYNEQFF. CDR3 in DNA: TGTGCCAGCAGTCCCACCGGGACAAGCTACAATGAGCAGTTCTTC.

The CDR3 DNA reads as TGCAGCGCAACTGAGGGCGGAAGCTCTGGGGCCAACGTCCTGACTTTC. Amino acid sequence: CSATEGGSSGANVLTF. V is TRBV29-1 and J is TRBJ2-6; perhaps TRBD2 as D (5 bases). This CDR3 contains 16 residues. Germline V gene lookup returns CDR1 SQVTM and CDR2 ANQGSEA. V was clipped by 7 bases and J by 0 bases, with 16 bases between them. Together with reference TRBV29-1 and TRBJ2-6, the CDR3 gives the full variable domain: SAVISQKPSRDICQRGTSLTIQCQVDSQVTMMFWYRQQPGQSLTLIATANQGSEATYESGFVIDKFPISRPNLTFSTLTVSNMSPEDSSIYLCSATEGGSSGANVLTFGAGSRLTVL.

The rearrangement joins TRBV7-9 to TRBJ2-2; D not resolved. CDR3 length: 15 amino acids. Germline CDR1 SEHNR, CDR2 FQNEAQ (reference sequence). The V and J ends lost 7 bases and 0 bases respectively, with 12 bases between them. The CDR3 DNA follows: TGTGCCAGCACCAATGACCTTTCGAACACCGGGGAGCTGTTTTTT. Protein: CASTNDLSNTGELFF.

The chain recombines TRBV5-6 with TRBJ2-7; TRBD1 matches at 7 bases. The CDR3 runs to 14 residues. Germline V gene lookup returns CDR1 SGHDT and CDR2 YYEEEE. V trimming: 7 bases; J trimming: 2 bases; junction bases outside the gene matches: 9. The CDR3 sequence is CASSFGQAAYEQYF. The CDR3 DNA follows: TGTGCCAGCTCATTTGGACAGGCTGCCTACGAGCAGTACTTC.

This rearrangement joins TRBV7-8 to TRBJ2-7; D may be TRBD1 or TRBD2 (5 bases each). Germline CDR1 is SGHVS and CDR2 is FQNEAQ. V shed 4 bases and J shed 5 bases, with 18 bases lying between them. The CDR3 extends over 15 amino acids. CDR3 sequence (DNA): TGTGCCAGCAGCTCCCGCAGGGTTAGTAGCGACGAGCAGTACTTC. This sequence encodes CASSSRRVSSDEQYF.